Listed below are T cell receptor beta chains from one sample, sequenced in a study of post-analysis software for immune sequencing data. TCRdb reprocessed the PCR reads with MiXCR, giving one entry per CDR3 protein. Found here are around 500,000 distinct CDR3 sequences, 34% of them singletons; the top ten hold about 6%. Source material: blood. Every receptor here comes from a girl between 2 and 17 years old with multiple sclerosis. Both conserved end residues are part of each CDR3. D genes are given only for firm matches. Clone size is shown for a subset of rows, as once, few, many or a class of expanded clone.

d_call: TRBD1; j_call: TRBJ2-1; clone_size: few; v_call: TRBV7-9; cdr3_nt: TGTGCCAGCAGCTCAGAAAGGACAGGGGGCTCCTACAATGAGCAGTTCTTC; cdr3_aa: CASSSERTGGSYNEQFF
d_call: -; j_call: TRBJ2-7; clone_size: few; v_call: TRBV5-1; cdr3_nt: TGCGCCAGCAGCCTAGGAACTAGCTCCTACGAGCAGTACTTC; cdr3_aa: CASSLGTSSYEQYF
d_call: -; j_call: TRBJ1-1; clone_size: -; v_call: TRBV5-1; cdr3_nt: TGCGCCAGCAGCTCGACCCAGGGTAAGGCTGAAGCTTTCTTT; cdr3_aa: CASSSTQGKAEAFF
d_call: -; j_call: TRBJ1-4; clone_size: -; v_call: TRBV5-1; cdr3_nt: TGCGCCAGCAGCTTGAAAGGGGCACCAACTAATGAAAAACTGTTTTTT; cdr3_aa: CASSLKGAPTNEKLFF
d_call: TRBD2; j_call: TRBJ2-7; clone_size: -; v_call: TRBV6-5; cdr3_nt: TGTGCCAGCAGTTACGGGGGAGCGGGGGGCGGTTACGAGCAGTACTTC; cdr3_aa: CASSYGGAGGGYEQYF
d_call: TRBD1; j_call: TRBJ1-2; clone_size: few; v_call: TRBV29-1; cdr3_nt: TGCAGCATTGAACAGGCAGGGGGTAACTATGGCTACACCTTC; cdr3_aa: CSIEQAGGNYGYTF
d_call: TRBD2; j_call: TRBJ2-5; clone_size: -; v_call: TRBV5-1; cdr3_nt: TGCGCCAGCAGGATAGCGGGGCAAGACGAGACCCAGTACTTC; cdr3_aa: CASRIAGQDETQYF
d_call: -; j_call: TRBJ2-5; clone_size: once; v_call: TRBV5-1; cdr3_nt: TGCGCCAGCAGCTTGGACCCTGGCGGCAGGGCCCGGTACTTC; cdr3_aa: CASSLDPGGRARYF
d_call: -; j_call: TRBJ1-2; clone_size: -; v_call: TRBV15; cdr3_nt: TGTGCCACCAGCAGAGATCGAGGGAATGGCTACACCTTC; cdr3_aa: CATSRDRGNGYTF
d_call: -; j_call: TRBJ2-5; clone_size: -; v_call: TRBV5-1; cdr3_nt: TGCGCCAGCAGCGAAGGGGGTATGGAGGAGATCCAGTACTTC; cdr3_aa: CASSEGGMEEIQYF
d_call: -; j_call: TRBJ2-3; clone_size: few; v_call: TRBV4-1; cdr3_nt: TGCGCCAGCAGCCAAGAAGAAGGTGATACGCAGTATTTT; cdr3_aa: CASSQEEGDTQYF
d_call: TRBD1; j_call: TRBJ1-2; clone_size: few; v_call: TRBV6-5; cdr3_nt: TGTGCCAGCAGCCAAGACAGGGCCGGCTACACCTTC; cdr3_aa: CASSQDRAGYTF
d_call: TRBD1; j_call: TRBJ2-7; clone_size: few; v_call: TRBV18; cdr3_nt: TGTGCCAGCTCACCGAGACAGGGAAAGGACGGGCAGTACTTC; cdr3_aa: CASSPRQGKDGQYF
d_call: TRBD2; j_call: TRBJ2-1; clone_size: -; v_call: TRBV20-1; cdr3_nt: TGCAGTGCTCCTCCGGGACTAGCGGGGGGGCTCACTGAGCAGTTCTTC; cdr3_aa: CSAPPGLAGGLTEQFF
d_call: -; j_call: TRBJ2-3; clone_size: few; v_call: TRBV11-2; cdr3_nt: TGTGCCAGCAGCTTAATGCAGGTGGGAACAGATACGCAGTATTTT; cdr3_aa: CASSLMQVGTDTQYF
d_call: -; j_call: TRBJ2-6; clone_size: few; v_call: TRBV11-2; cdr3_nt: TGTGCCAGCAGCCCCTTTGTGCTTCCCTCTGGGGCCAACGTCCTGACTTTC; cdr3_aa: CASSPFVLPSGANVLTF
d_call: TRBD2; j_call: TRBJ2-1; clone_size: -; v_call: TRBV12-3/TRBV12-4; cdr3_nt: TGTGCCAGCACTCCTCAATTCTCCGGCGGGGGTATATACAATGAGCAGTTCTTC; cdr3_aa: CASTPQFSGGGIYNEQFF
d_call: -; j_call: TRBJ1-2; clone_size: few; v_call: TRBV12-3/TRBV12-4; cdr3_nt: TGTGCCAGTCGTGCAGGGAATCATGGCTACACCTTC; cdr3_aa: CASRAGNHGYTF
d_call: -; j_call: TRBJ2-4; clone_size: -; v_call: TRBV7-2; cdr3_nt: TGTGCCAGCAGCTCCCGAGTTCAAGGCAAAAACATTCAGTACTTC; cdr3_aa: CASSSRVQGKNIQYF
d_call: -; j_call: TRBJ2-2; clone_size: few; v_call: TRBV24-1; cdr3_nt: TGTGCCACCAGTGATCGGGCAGGCGGGTTTCGGGCGAACACCGGGGAGCTGTTTTTT; cdr3_aa: CATSDRAGGFRANTGELFF
d_call: TRBD2; j_call: TRBJ2-1; clone_size: -; v_call: TRBV6-5; cdr3_nt: TGTGCCAGCAGACCGGGACTAGCGATAGGTATCAATGAGCAGTTCTTC; cdr3_aa: CASRPGLAIGINEQFF
d_call: -; j_call: TRBJ1-5; clone_size: -; v_call: TRBV6-6; cdr3_nt: TGTGCCAGCAGTTACTCGTCCGACAATCAGCCCCAGCATTTT; cdr3_aa: CASSYSSDNQPQHF
d_call: -; j_call: TRBJ2-4; clone_size: few; v_call: TRBV20-1; cdr3_nt: TGCAGTGCTCCCGAGGGGGAAGACAACAAAAACATTCAGTACTTC; cdr3_aa: CSAPEGEDNKNIQYF
d_call: -; j_call: TRBJ2-3; clone_size: few; v_call: TRBV5-1; cdr3_nt: TGCGCCAGCAGCATCCTTCAGGGAACAGATACGCAGTATTTT; cdr3_aa: CASSILQGTDTQYF